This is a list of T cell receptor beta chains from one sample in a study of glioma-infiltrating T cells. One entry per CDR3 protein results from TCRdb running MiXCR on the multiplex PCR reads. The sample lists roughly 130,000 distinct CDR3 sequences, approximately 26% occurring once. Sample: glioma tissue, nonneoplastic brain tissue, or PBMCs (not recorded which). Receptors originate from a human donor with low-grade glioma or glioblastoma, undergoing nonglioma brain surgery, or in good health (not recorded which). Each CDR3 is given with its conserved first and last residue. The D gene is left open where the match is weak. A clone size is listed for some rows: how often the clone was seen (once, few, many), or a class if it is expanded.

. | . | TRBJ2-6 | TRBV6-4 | CASSPDPGSGANVLTF | TGTGCCAGCAGCCCGGACCCAGGCTCTGGGGCCAACGTCCTGACTTTC
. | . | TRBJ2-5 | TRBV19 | CASSRGTQETQYF | TGTGCCAGTAGTAGAGGAACACAAGAGACCCAGTACTTC
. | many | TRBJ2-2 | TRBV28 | CASSLRRNTGELFF | TGTGCCAGCAGTTTACGGCGGAACACCGGGGAGCTGTTTTTT
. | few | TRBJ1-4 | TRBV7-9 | CASSPAATTNEKLFF | TGTGCCAGCAGCCCCGCGGCCACAACTAATGAAAAACTGTTTTTT
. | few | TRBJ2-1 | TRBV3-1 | CASSQDARPYNEQFF | TGTGCCAGCAGCCAAGATGCCAGACCTTACAATGAGCAGTTCTTC
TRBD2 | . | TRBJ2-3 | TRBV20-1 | CSAPLAGDDTQYF | TGCAGTGCCCCGCTAGCGGGGGATGATACGCAGTATTTT
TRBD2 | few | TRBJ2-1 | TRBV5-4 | CASSLEWTSGGNEQFF | TGTGCCAGCAGCTTGGAGTGGACTAGCGGGGGCAATGAGCAGTTCTTC
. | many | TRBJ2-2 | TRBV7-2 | CASSPQIAPPSKLFF | TGTGCCAGCAGCCCTCAGATCGCGCCCCCCAGTAAGCTGTTTTTT
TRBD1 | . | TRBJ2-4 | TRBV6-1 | CASRQDRGRLGKNIQYF | TGTGCCAGCAGACAGGACAGGGGGCGTCTGGGCAAAAACATTCAGTACTTC
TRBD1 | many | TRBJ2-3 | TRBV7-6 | CASTGQGLDTQYF | TGTGCCAGCACAGGACAGGGTCTAGATACGCAGTATTTT
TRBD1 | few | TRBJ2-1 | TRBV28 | CASSPPGQGVYEQFF | TGTGCCAGCAGTCCACCGGGACAGGGAGTGTATGAGCAGTTCTTC
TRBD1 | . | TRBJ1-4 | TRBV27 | CASRASGQGSNEKLFF | TGTGCCAGCAGGGCGTCCGGACAGGGAAGTAATGAAAAACTGTTTTTT
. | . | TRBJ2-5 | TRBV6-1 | CASSDLGVQYF | TGCGCCAGCAGTGATTTGGGGGTCCAGTACTTC
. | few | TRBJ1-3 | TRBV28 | CASRRSYSGNTIYF | TGTGCCAGCAGAAGGTCCTACTCTGGAAACACCATATATTTT
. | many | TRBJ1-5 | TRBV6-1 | CASTLTGGHQPQHF | TGTGCCAGCACCCTGACAGGAGGCCATCAGCCCCAGCATTTT
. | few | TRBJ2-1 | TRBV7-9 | CASSPQHNEQFF | TGTGCCAGCAGCCCACAGCACAATGAGCAGTTCTTC
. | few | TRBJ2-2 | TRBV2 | CASSENWGDTGELFF | TGTGCCAGCAGTGAGAACTGGGGGGACACCGGGGAGCTGTTTTTT
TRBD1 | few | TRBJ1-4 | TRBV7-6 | CASSLVGQLNEKLFF | TGTGCCAGCAGCTTAGTGGGACAGCTTAATGAAAAACTGTTTTTT
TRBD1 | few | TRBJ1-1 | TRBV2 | CASILQGANTEAFF | TGTGCCAGCATTCTACAGGGGGCGAACACTGAAGCTTTCTTT
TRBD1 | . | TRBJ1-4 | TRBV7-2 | CASSGAGTGDEKLFF | TGTGCCAGCAGCGGAGCCGGGACAGGGGATGAAAAACTGTTTTTT
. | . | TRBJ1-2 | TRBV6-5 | CASSSPTRTNYGYTF | TGTGCCAGCAGTTCCCCGACAAGGACTAACTATGGCTACACCTTC
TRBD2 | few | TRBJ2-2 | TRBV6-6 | CASSYPSGGPARGELFF | TGTGCCAGCAGTTACCCTAGCGGGGGCCCGGCTCGAGGGGAGCTGTTTTTT
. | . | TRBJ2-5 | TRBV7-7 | CASSHDSFPKKETQYF | TGTGCCAGCAGTCACGACTCGTTTCCCAAAAAGGAGACCCAGTACTTC
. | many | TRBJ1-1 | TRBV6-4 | CASMDRTTEAFF | TGTGCCAGCATGGACAGAACCACTGAAGCTTTCTTT
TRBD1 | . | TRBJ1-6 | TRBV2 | CASSYRGQNSPLHF | TGTGCCAGCAGTTACAGGGGACAGAATTCACCCCTCCACTTT
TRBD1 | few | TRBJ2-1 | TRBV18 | CASSPTGQGAYNEQFF | TGTGCCAGCTCACCGACAGGACAGGGGGCCTACAATGAGCAGTTCTTC
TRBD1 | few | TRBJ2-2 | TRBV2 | CASSKDRGNTGELFF | TGTGCCAGCAGTAAGGACAGGGGAAACACCGGGGAGCTGTTTTTT
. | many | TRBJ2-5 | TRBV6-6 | CASSYSPTGTEETQYF | TGTGCCAGCAGTTACTCTCCAACAGGCACGGAGGAGACCCAGTACTTC
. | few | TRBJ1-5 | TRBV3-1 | CASSDRDSQPQHF | TGTGCCAGCAGCGACCGAGACAGTCAGCCCCAGCATTTT
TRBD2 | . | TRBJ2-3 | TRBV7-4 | CASSLGRGGLDTQYF | TGTGCCAGCAGCTTAGGACGGGGGGGCCTGGATACGCAGTATTTT
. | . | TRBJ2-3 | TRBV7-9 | CASSSPASALYSTQYF | TGTGCCAGCAGCTCCCCGGCCTCCGCACTCTATTCTACGCAGTATTTT
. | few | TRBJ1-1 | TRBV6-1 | CAVYRTQNTEAFF | TGTGCCGTCTATCGGACGCAGAACACTGAAGCTTTCTTT
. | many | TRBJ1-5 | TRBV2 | CASQDSYSNQPQHF | TGTGCCAGCCAAGACAGCTATAGCAATCAGCCCCAGCATTTT
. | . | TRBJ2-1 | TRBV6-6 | CASSYSIQSSYNEQFF | TGTGCCAGCAGTTACTCCATCCAGAGCTCCTACAATGAGCAGTTCTTC
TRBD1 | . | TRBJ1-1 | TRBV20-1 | CSARSTGGSHTKAFF | TGCAGTGCTAGATCGACAGGGGGGTCTCACACTAAAGCTTTCTTT
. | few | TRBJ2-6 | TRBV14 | CASSQDGTGANVLTF | TGTGCCAGCAGCCAAGATGGTACTGGGGCCAACGTCCTGACTTTC